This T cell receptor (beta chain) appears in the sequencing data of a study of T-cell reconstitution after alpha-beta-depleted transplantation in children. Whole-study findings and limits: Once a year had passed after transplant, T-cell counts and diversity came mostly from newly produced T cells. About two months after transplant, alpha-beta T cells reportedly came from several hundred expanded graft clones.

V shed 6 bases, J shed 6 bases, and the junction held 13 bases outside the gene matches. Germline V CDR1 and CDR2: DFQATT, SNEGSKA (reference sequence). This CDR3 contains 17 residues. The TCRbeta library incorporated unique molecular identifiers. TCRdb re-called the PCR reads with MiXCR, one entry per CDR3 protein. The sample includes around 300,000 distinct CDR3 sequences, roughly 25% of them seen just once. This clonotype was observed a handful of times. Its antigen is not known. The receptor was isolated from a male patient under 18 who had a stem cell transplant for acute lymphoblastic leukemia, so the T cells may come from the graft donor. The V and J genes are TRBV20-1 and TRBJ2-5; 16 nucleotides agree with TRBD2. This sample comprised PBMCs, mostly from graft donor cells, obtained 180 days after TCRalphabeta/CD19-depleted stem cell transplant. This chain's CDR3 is CSAHGTSGRERRKTQYF. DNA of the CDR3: TGCAGTGCCCACGGGACTAGCGGGAGGGAACGGCGGAAGACCCAGTACTTC.